These 22 T cell receptor beta chains were all obtained from the same sample, sequenced in a study of regulatory T cells in long-lasting Graves disease. Time point indicated: newly diagnosed GD, antithyroid drugs for less than 3 months. From PBMCs, RNA was extracted and then used to make the TCR library. Libraries of TCR beta came from iRepertoire HTBI primers plus Arm-PCR of CDR3 regions. A single record per CDR3 protein comes from TCRdb applying MiXCR to the multiplex PCR reads. Of under 250,000 distinct CDR3 sequences listed, roughly a fifth are singletons. Another study also made use of these data, one on T cells in Graves' hyperthyroidism and ophthalmopathy.

The sequences come from peripheral blood mononuclear cells (PBMCs), collected at new diagnosis, from a patient treated with antithyroid drugs. These receptor sequences come from a woman aged 25 to 39 with Graves disease.

The table lists this clonotype with a few counts. The rearrangement uses TRBV6-1 and TRBJ2-7; 7 positions match TRBD2. The CDR3 is made up of 14 amino acids. CDR1 and CDR2 from the germline V gene are MNHNS and SASEGT. V lost 6 bases, J lost 2 bases, and 7 bases stayed unmatched. The CDR3 reads CASSRLALPYEQYF. CDR3 in DNA: TGTGCCAGCAGCCGACTAGCCCTCCCCTACGAGCAGTACTTC.

In its sample, this clonotype was seen a few times. The chain employs TRBV2 and TRBJ2-3; TRBD1 matches 8 bases. The end of the DNA aligns better with TRBJ2-7, so the J call may be wrong. Germline V gene data show CDR1 as SNHLY and CDR2 as FYNNEI. This CDR3 is 12 amino acids long. The CDR3 loop reads CASRDRFYEQYF. In DNA form, the CDR3 reads TGTGCCAGCCGGGACAGGTTCTACGAGCAGTACTTC.

This clonotype was counted at least ten times. V gene TRBV28 combines with J gene TRBJ2-7, with D possibly matching TRBD1 (6 bases). CDR3 size: 17 residues. Germline V lookup: CDR1 MDHEN, CDR2 SYDVKM. The V end was cut by 6 bases, the J end by 0 bases, with 21 bases between. CDR3 bases: TGTGCCAGCAGCGCCCGGTCGGGGACAAAGAGCTCCTACGAGCAGTACTTC. Translated, it gives CASSARSGTKSSYEQYF.

The rearrangement links TRBV6-1 to TRBJ1-3, with 12 bases lining up with TRBD1. Germline V gene sequence: CDR1 MNHNS, CDR2 SASEGT. V shed 2 bases, J shed 3 bases, and the junction held 5 bases outside the gene matches. This CDR3 has 17 amino acids. CDR3 amino acids: CASSEWDRGQGGNTIYF. The DNA of the CDR3 is TGTGCCAGCAGTGAATGGGACAGGGGGCAGGGTGGAAACACCATATATTTT.

The rearrangement uses TRBV2 and TRBJ1-1; 8 bases line up with TRBD1. The CDR3 has 16 residues. V shed 4 bases, J shed 1 base, and the junction held 8 bases outside the gene matches. Germline CDR1 is SNHLY and CDR2 is FYNNEI. CDR3 DNA sequence: TGTGCCAGCAGTGCAGGTTGGGGACAGGAGAACACTGAAGCTTTCTTT. Amino acids: CASSAGWGQENTEAFF.

This clonotype was counted only a few times. V gene TRBV11-2 combines with J gene TRBJ2-5; D assignment may be TRBD1 or TRBD2 (5 bases each). Germline V gene data show CDR1 as SGHAT and CDR2 as FQNNGV. The CDR3 totals 14 residues. V shed 0 bases and J shed 5 bases, with 10 bases lying between them. The CDR3 DNA reads as TGTGCCAGCAGCTTAGAACCAGAGGGGGAGACCCAGTACTTC. Amino acids: CASSLEPEGETQYF.

This clonotype was detected ten times or more. This chain uses TRBV11-2 with TRBJ1-5; possibly TRBD1 for D (6 bases). This CDR3 spans 15 amino acids. V lost 5 bases, J lost 2 bases, and 13 bases lay in between. In germline, CDR1 is SGHAT, CDR2 FQNNGV. The CDR3 DNA sequence: TGTGCCAGCAGCCCTGGGGCAGGGGGCAATCAGCCCCAGCATTTT. It encodes CASSPGAGGNQPQHF.

This clonotype occurred many times. The chain employs TRBV2 and TRBJ2-1, with a weak D call TRBD1 (5 bases). The CDR3 is 15 residues long. With 6 bases removed from V and 7 bases from J, the gap between germline ends came to 19 bases. In germline, CDR1 is SNHLY, CDR2 FYNNEI. Written as DNA, the CDR3 is TGTGCCAGCAGCGACAGCTTAGGGGCCCTTAATGAGCAGTTCTTC. It specifies CASSDSLGALNEQFF.

This clonotype was observed many times. CDR3 region: CASSISGHPEAFF. CDR3 DNA: TGTGCCAGTAGTATATCTGGACATCCTGAAGCTTTCTTT. J is TRBJ1-1 and V is TRBV19; D may be TRBD1 (5 bases). V lost 2 bases, J lost 6 bases, and 10 bases lay in between. The length of the CDR3 is 13 residues. Per germline, CDR1 LNHDA and CDR2 SQIVND (reference sequence).

This clonotype was counted at least ten times. The CDR3 is CASSPRQGAIAEAFF. DNA of the CDR3: TGTGCCAGCAGCCCGCGACAGGGGGCGATCGCTGAAGCTTTCTTT. This chain connects TRBV11-3 to TRBJ1-1, with TRBD1 matching 10 bases. With 5 bases clipped from V and 6 bases from J, the junction kept 9 bases outside the gene matches. The CDR3 spans 15 residues. CDR1 is SGHNT and CDR2 is YENEEA in the germline V gene.

This clonotype was detected ten times or more. This chain connects TRBV5-5 to TRBJ1-4; 9 bases fit TRBD1. The CDR3 extends over 16 amino acids. Germline-derived CDR1 and CDR2 are SGHKS and YYEKEE (reference sequence). Trimming removed 5 bases from V and 3 bases from J; junction bases left unmatched: 8. Written as DNA, the CDR3 is TGTGCCAGCAGTTACCGGGGACAGGGTCCTAATGAAAAACTGTTTTTT. Its protein product is CASSYRGQGPNEKLFF.

Note on this clonotype: One base separates it from a far larger clone, so it is likely a read error. This chain links TRBV3-1 with TRBJ2-3, with TRBD1 as a possible D gene (5 bases). The J call may be in error: the DNA end matches TRBJ1-1 better. CDR3 length: 13 residues. CDR1 and CDR2 from the germline V gene are LGHDT and YNNKEL (reference sequence). Written as DNA, the CDR3 is TGTGCCAGCAGCCACAGGGAACCTACTCAAGCTTTCTTT. Translation gives CASSHREPTQAFF.

This clonotype was recorded at least ten times. This chain joins TRBV19 and TRBJ2-7, with 11 bases fitting TRBD2. CDR1 is LNHDA, CDR2 SQIVND, per germline (reference sequence). V shed 5 bases and J 0 bases; nucleotides not matched to a gene: 0. This CDR3 is built from 14 residues. Here the CDR3 DNA reads TGTGCCAGTAGTGGACTAGCGGGCTCCTACGAGCAGTACTTC. It encodes CASSGLAGSYEQYF.

The chain couples TRBV20-1 to TRBJ1-6, with D maybe TRBD1 (6 bases). In germline, CDR1 is DFQATT, CDR2 SNEGSKA (reference sequence). Between the trimmed V and J ends, which lost 8 bases and 0 bases, there was a span of 17 bases. CDR3 size: 16 residues. DNA for the CDR3: TGCAGTTCTAATGGGGGGCGAAGCTCCTATAATTCACCCCTCCACTTT. Encoded protein: CSSNGGRSSYNSPLHF.

In its sample, this clonotype was seen many times. V and J are TRBV6-1 and TRBJ2-7; tentatively, D is TRBD1 (6 bases). Per germline, CDR1 MNHNS and CDR2 SASEGT. V shed 5 bases and J shed 2 bases, with 13 bases lying between them. The CDR3 is 14 amino acids. CDR3 loop: CASSTNRAPYEQYF. CDR3 nucleotide sequence: TGTGCCAGCAGTACCAACAGGGCCCCCTACGAGCAGTACTTC.

This clonotype was recorded at least ten times. The chain uses TRBV7-9 and TRBJ1-2; D not certain. CDR3 length: 13 amino acids. CDR1 SEHNR and CDR2 FQNEAQ come from the germline V gene (reference sequence). The ends were cut back, 1 base at V and 5 bases at J, with 8 bases in the middle. CDR3 in DNA: TGTGCCAGCAGCTTAGGGACCGGATATGGCTACACCTTC. Translation gives CASSLGTGYGYTF.

This clonotype was seen at least ten times. The J gene is TRBJ2-7, the V gene TRBV11-3; D uncertain. Germline V CDR1 and CDR2: SGHNT, YENEEA. The germline V and J ends were trimmed by 1 base and 0 bases, with 4 bases remaining between them. This CDR3 spans 13 amino acids. CDR3 sequence reads: CASSLALSYEQYF. Written as DNA, the CDR3 is TGTGCCAGCAGCTTAGCCCTCTCCTACGAGCAGTACTTC.

This clonotype was recorded many times. CDR3 sequence (DNA): TGCAGTGCTGATAGCTCTGGAAACACCATATATTTT. This codes for CSADSSGNTIYF. The chain combines TRBV20-1 with TRBJ1-3, with D unclear. Germline values: CDR1 DFQATT, CDR2 SNEGSKA (reference sequence). The V gene lost 5 bases and the J gene lost 0 bases, with 5 bases spanning the gap. The CDR3 has 12 amino acids.

In this sample, this clonotype turned up many times. V gene TRBV5-4 combines with J gene TRBJ2-1, with 9 bases fitting TRBD2. The V gene end was trimmed by 3 bases and the J gene end by 9 bases; junction bases not matched to a gene: 19. The length of the CDR3 is 18 residues. Germline values: CDR1 SGHNT, CDR2 YYREEE (reference sequence). The CDR3 loop reads CASSSHPSGAGGAVEQFF. Here the CDR3 DNA reads TGTGCCAGCAGCTCACACCCCTCCGGTGCGGGAGGGGCAGTTGAGCAGTTCTTC.

Many counts were recorded for this clonotype. The chain is built from TRBV6-5 and TRBJ2-1, with D tentatively TRBD1 (6 bases). This CDR3 is built from 15 residues. In germline, CDR1 is MNHEY, CDR2 SVGAGI. The V gene lost 2 bases and the J gene lost 6 bases, with 14 bases spanning the gap. DNA for the CDR3: TGTGCCAGCAGTTACCGTCAGACAGGAGGCAATGAGCAGTTCTTC. Encoded protein: CASSYRQTGGNEQFF.

This clonotype was picked up many times. V usage is TRBV5-4 and J usage is TRBJ1-1; possibly TRBD1 for D (6 bases). The CDR3 spans 15 residues. V was cut by 4 bases and J by 1 base, with 14 bases left in between. Germline V gene lookup returns CDR1 SGHNT and CDR2 YYREEE (reference sequence). DNA of the CDR3: TGTGCCAGCAGCACTATCGGACAGAAGAACACTGAAGCTTTCTTT. Encoded protein: CASSTIGQKNTEAFF.

Turning to this clonotype: It differs at one base from a far larger clone, so likely a read error. The V and J genes are TRBV6-5 and TRBJ1-1; perhaps TRBD1 as D (6 bases). This CDR3 has 17 residues. Germline lookup yields CDR1 MNHEY and CDR2 SVGAGI. CDR3 sequence: CASRIGGRGYMNTEGFF. CDR3 nucleotides: TGTGCCAGCAGGATCGGGGGGCGAGGTTACATGAACACTGAAGGTTTCTTT.